These 2 T cell receptor beta chains were all obtained from the same sample, sequenced in a study of T cells in Graves' hyperthyroidism and ophthalmopathy. RNA transcripts were the template for amplifying TCR beta CDR3 regions. RT-PCR in the first round (using the HTBI primer set) targeted the TCR CDR3. In TCRdb, the multiplex PCR reads were re-called with MiXCR into one record per CDR3 protein. Here the sample spans around 560,000 distinct CDR3 sequences, roughly 17% being singletons. The specimen was blood. These receptors were taken from a woman in her late teens or twenties with Graves' hyperthyroidism.

The sample holds a few counts of this clonotype. The CDR3 sequence: CASSFQRHTDTQYF. In nucleotides, the CDR3 is TGTGCCAGCAGTTTCCAGCGGCACACAGATACGCAGTATTTT. The chain links TRBV27 to TRBJ2-3, with D perhaps TRBD2 (5 bases). V was shortened by 3 bases and J by 2 bases, with 9 bases between the two germline ends. Looked up from germline, CDR1 is MNHEY and CDR2 is SMNVEV (reference sequence). The CDR3 is 14 residues long.

Many counts were recorded for this clonotype. This sequence joins TRBV4-3 and TRBJ2-3; weak D call: TRBD2 (6 bases). CDR1 is LGHNA, CDR2 YSLEER, per germline. Trimming took 0 bases from V and 5 from J, leaving 12 bases between them. The CDR3 runs 15 residues. The CDR3 DNA reads TGCGCCAGCAGCCAAGACGCCGGGAGAGAAGATACGCAGTATTTT. Translation gives CASSQDAGREDTQYF.